The 13 T cell receptor beta chains reported below all come from one sample, sequenced in a study of cytomegalovirus exposure and HLA in healthy donors. PCR was performed using 60 Vbeta and 13 Jbeta primers. TCRdb's table, derived via immunoSEQ multiplex PCR, lists solely in-frame clones and lacks some. Here the sample spans around 120,000 clones, 78% being singletons. Sequenced sample: PBMCs. The receptors originated from a woman between 40 and 55 years old in good health and CMV-seronegative.

This clone was found a few times. The chain has TRBV13 and TRBJ2-7, with 13 bases identical to TRBD2. Germline CDR1 and CDR2: PRHDT and FYEKMQ (reference sequence). CDR3 length: 17 amino acids. Trimming took 0 bases from V and 2 from J; bases not matched to a gene: 4. CDR3 DNA sequence: TGTGCCAGCAGCTTAGGATTACTAGCGGGGGGGCCCTACGAGCAGTACTTC. Its protein product is CASSLGLLAGGPYEQYF.

The V call is TRBV28, the J call TRBJ2-4; D might be TRBD2 (5 bases). CDR3 length: 15 residues. Germline-derived CDR1 and CDR2 are MDHEN and SYDVKM. Trimming shortened V by 7 bases and J by 0 bases, and 13 bases separated the two germline ends. CDR3 region: CASNPPGTAKNIQYF. The CDR3 nucleotides are TGTGCCAGCAACCCTCCGGGAACAGCCAAAAACATTCAGTACTTC.

The gene calls are TRBV28 and TRBJ1-2, with D maybe TRBD1 (6 bases). In germline, CDR1 is MDHEN, CDR2 SYDVKM. This CDR3 has 16 residues. Trimming took off 7 bases at V and 4 bases at J, with 22 bases between the two ends. CDR3 coding DNA: TGTGCCAGCAAATTAGGATGGGCAACAGGGCCCTATGGCTACACCTTC. It is translated as CASKLGWATGPYGYTF.

The genes are TRBV5-1 and TRBJ2-3; a possible D gene is TRBD2 (5 bases). The ends were cut back, 1 base at V and 3 bases at J, with 12 bases in the middle. This CDR3 is built from 15 residues. Germline V gene data show CDR1 as SGHRS and CDR2 as YFSETQ. CDR3 in amino acids: CASSLWGDGTDTQYF. In DNA, the CDR3 is TGCGCCAGCAGCTTGTGGGGAGATGGGACAGATACGCAGTATTTT.

The chain uses TRBV19 and TRBJ2-5; 8 bases line up with TRBD1. After removal of 5 bases from V and 0 bases from J, the junction contained 8 bases not matched to a gene. Germline CDR1 and CDR2: LNHDA and SQIVND (reference sequence). There are 16 residues in the CDR3. CDR3 in amino acids: CASSQVDRGYQETQYF. Here the CDR3 DNA reads TGTGCCAGTAGTCAAGTCGACAGGGGATACCAAGAGACCCAGTACTTC.

The rearrangement uses TRBV27 and TRBJ2-7, with TRBD2 matching 13 bases. Germline-derived CDR1 and CDR2 are MNHEY and SMNVEV (reference sequence). V was pared by 6 bases and J by 4 bases, with 9 bases of the junction left unmatched. The CDR3 extends over 16 amino acids. The CDR3 region is CASRYGLAGAGYEQYF. The DNA of the CDR3 is TGTGCCAGCAGATACGGACTAGCGGGAGCAGGATACGAGCAGTACTTC.

The J gene is TRBJ2-5, the V gene TRBV30, with 8 bases fitting TRBD1. V lost 3 bases and J lost 5; bases outside the gene matches: 2. Germline loops: CDR1 GTSNPN, CDR2 SVGIG (reference sequence). The length of the CDR3 is 12 residues. The CDR3 is CAWRRTGETQYF. DNA of the CDR3: TGTGCCTGGAGACGGACAGGGGAGACCCAGTACTTC.

V is TRBV20-1 and J is TRBJ2-7; maybe TRBD2 (6 bases). The CDR3 runs 11 residues. The V gene lost 8 bases and the J gene lost 2 bases, with 10 bases spanning the gap. CDR1 is DFQATT and CDR2 is SNEGSKA in the germline V gene (reference sequence). This CDR3 reads CSIGGAYEQYF. CDR3 DNA: TGCAGTATCGGCGGGGCCTACGAGCAGTACTTC.

This clone was detected only a few times. The sample holds other DNA sequences that translate to the same CDR3. This chain links TRBV5-1 with TRBJ1-2; TRBD1 matches 11 bases. J was trimmed by 6 bases and V by 4 bases; bases with no gene match: 5. This CDR3 has 14 residues. Germline loops: CDR1 SGHRS, CDR2 YFSETQ. Here the CDR3 reads CASSQGQGVHGYTF. CDR3 nucleotide sequence: TGCGCCAGCAGCCAGGGACAGGGGGTGCATGGCTACACCTTC. Looking up the rest from reference TRBV5-1 and TRBJ1-2 gives the full variable domain: KAGVTQTPRYLIKTRGQQVTLSCSPISGHRSVSWYQQTPGQGLQFLFEYFSETQRNKGNFPGRFSGRQFSNSRSEMNVSTLELGDSALYLCASSQGQGVHGYTFGSGTRLTVV.

This clone was picked up one time. V usage is TRBV19 and J usage is TRBJ1-1; D possibly corresponds to TRBD1 (5 bases). This CDR3 is 14 amino acids long. CDR1 is LNHDA, CDR2 SQIVND, per germline (reference sequence). The V end was cut by 7 bases, the J end by 4 bases, with 16 bases between. The CDR3 DNA sequence: TGTGCCAGTACCCGAAGGCGGGGGGTCACTGAAGCTTTCTTT. Amino acids: CASTRRRGVTEAFF.

The chain combines TRBV6-1 with TRBJ1-5; possible D gene TRBD1, 5 bases. This CDR3 comprises 15 residues. Germline V gene sequence: CDR1 MNHNS, CDR2 SASEGT. Trimming pared 6 bases from V and 2 bases from J, leaving 14 bases between. CDR3 coding DNA: TGTGCCAGCAGGGGAGATGGAGGGGGCAATCAGCCCCAGCATTTT. It codes for CASRGDGGGNQPQHF.

This clone was seen a single time. The J gene is TRBJ1-4, the V gene TRBV19, with unresolved D. The V and J ends lost 3 bases and 6 bases respectively, with 8 bases between them. The V gene's germline CDR1 is LNHDA and CDR2 SQIVND (reference sequence). The CDR3 consists of 13 residues. The CDR3 DNA follows: TGTGCCAGTAGTATCCAGGTTTATGAAAAACTGTTTTTT. Its translation: CASSIQVYEKLFF.

As to this clone: Different DNA sequences within this sample yield the same CDR3. The chain couples TRBV4-1 to TRBJ1-5; 9 nucleotides agree with TRBD1. This CDR3 is 15 amino acids long. From germline, CDR1 is MGHRA and CDR2 YSYEKL. The J segment lost 7 bases and the V segment lost 0 bases, leaving 4 bases of the junction unmatched. The CDR3 nucleotides are TGCGCCAGCAGCCAAGATCTGACAGGGGGGCAGCCCCAGCATTTT. Its translation: CASSQDLTGGQPQHF.